The rows below give T cell receptor beta chains drawn from one sample of a study of T cells in localized non-small cell lung cancer. Profiled with immunoSEQ multiplex PCR; TCRdb holds only in-frame clones, not every one. The table lists tens of thousands of clones, 84% of them singletons. The sample consisted of peripheral blood, taken before any cancer treatment. These receptors were obtained from a man aged 40 to 70 with stage I lung adenocarcinoma. Each CDR3 is given with its conserved first and last residue. A D gene is named only where the DNA matches it firmly. Clone sizes are given selectively: once, few, many, or a class where the clone is expanded.

d_gene,v_gene,abundance,j_gene,CDR3aa,CDR3nt
.,TRBV7-6,.,TRBJ2-7,CASSLGQFAYEQYF,TGTGCCAGCAGCTTAGGTCAGTTCGCCTACGAGCAGTACTTC
TRBD1,TRBV5-6,.,TRBJ1-5,CASSRQGGKSQPQHF,TGTGCCAGCAGCCGACAGGGGGGAAAGAGCCAGCCCCAGCATTTT
.,TRBV11-2,.,TRBJ1-1,CASSLNFGGSYTEAFF,TGTGCCAGCAGCTTAAATTTTGGTGGGTCGTACACTGAAGCTTTCTTT
.,TRBV5-5,.,TRBJ1-5,CASSLSSLPGQPQHF,TGTGCCAGCAGCTTGTCTTCACTCCCCGGGCAGCCCCAGCATTTT
.,TRBV7-8,.,TRBJ1-5,CASSAGGNQPQHF,TGTGCCAGCAGCGCGGGGGGCAATCAGCCCCAGCATTTT
TRBD2,TRBV6-1,.,TRBJ2-7,CASRQTGTSYEQYF,TGTGCCAGCAGACAGACCGGGACTAGCTACGAGCAGTACTTC
.,TRBV10-1,.,TRBJ2-3,CASSPSSGWDTQYF,TGCGCCAGCAGCCCATCTTCAGGGTGGGATACGCAGTATTTT
TRBD2,TRBV9,.,TRBJ2-3,CASSVGLAGGGDTQYF,TGTGCCAGCAGCGTAGGGCTAGCGGGGGGCGGGGATACGCAGTATTTT
.,TRBV5-1,once,TRBJ1-1,CASRPPVVLGANTEAFF,TGCGCCAGCAGGCCGCCCGTTGTATTGGGGGCTAACACTGAAGCTTTCTTT
.,TRBV11-1,.,TRBJ2-7,CASSLTIYQSYEQYF,TGTGCCAGCAGCTTAACGATCTACCAATCCTACGAGCAGTACTTC
.,TRBV11-1,.,TRBJ1-5,CASSLAGADQPQHF,TGTGCCAGCAGCTTAGCGGGGGCCGATCAGCCCCAGCATTTT
.,TRBV10-3,.,TRBJ1-2,CATAGRTDSNYGYTF,TGTGCCACCGCCGGCCGGACAGACTCTAACTATGGCTACACCTTC
TRBD2,TRBV5-1,.,TRBJ2-3,CASSDLSGGDTQYF,TGCGCCAGCAGCGATCTTAGCGGGGGAGATACGCAGTATTTT
.,TRBV6-1,.,TRBJ2-7,CASSELNPGRSYEQYF,TGTGCCAGCAGTGAATTAAACCCGGGGAGATCCTACGAGCAGTACTTC
.,TRBV4-1,.,TRBJ1-1,CASSQASRMNTEAFF,TGCGCCAGCAGCCAGGCCAGTAGAATGAACACTGAAGCTTTCTTT
TRBD2,TRBV7-2,.,TRBJ2-2,CASSSLGGWNTGELFF,TGTGCCAGCAGCTCCCTGGGGGGGTGGAACACCGGGGAGCTGTTTTTT
.,TRBV28,.,TRBJ1-1,CATGNAEAFF,TGTGCTACGGGGAATGCTGAAGCTTTCTTT
.,TRBV28,once,TRBJ1-4,CASSSLSTTNEKLFF,TGTGCCAGCAGTTCCCTCAGCACAACTAATGAAAAACTGTTTTTT
TRBD2,TRBV28,.,TRBJ2-2,CASSSVGASGRNTGELFF,TGTGCCAGCAGTTCCGTGGGGGCTAGCGGGAGGAACACCGGGGAGCTGTTTTTT
.,TRBV19,.,TRBJ2-7,CASSSFGWGEQYF,TGTGCCAGTAGTAGCTTTGGGTGGGGCGAGCAGTACTTC
.,TRBV5-4,.,TRBJ2-7,CASRATGEGLAYEQYF,TGTGCCAGCAGGGCCACCGGTGAGGGATTGGCCTACGAGCAGTACTTC
.,TRBV9,.,TRBJ1-5,CASSVGSKEPQHF,TGTGCCAGCAGCGTAGGGAGTAAGGAGCCCCAGCATTTT
.,TRBV6-5,.,TRBJ1-2,CASSYRGDAGDGYTF,TGTGCCAGCAGTTACCGGGGAGACGCAGGGGATGGCTACACCTTC
.,TRBV19,.,TRBJ1-4,CASKAPLSTNEKLFF,TGTGCCAGTAAGGCTCCCCTTTCAACTAATGAAAAACTGTTTTTT
.,TRBV7-9,.,TRBJ1-4,CASSSTKGTNEKLFF,TGTGCCAGCAGCTCCACAAAGGGAACTAATGAAAAACTGTTTTTT
.,TRBV30,.,TRBJ1-5,CAWKSWEADQPQHF,TGTGCCTGGAAAAGTTGGGAGGCGGACCAGCCCCAGCATTTT